This is a list of T cell receptor beta chains from one sample in a study of blood T cell repertoires in COVID-19. Sequencing was performed with immunoSEQ multiplex PCR; in TCRdb, only in-frame clones are kept and a portion is missing. The repertoire has some 62,000 clones, 80% to 90% of them found once; the top ten carry approximately 3.8%. Sequencing was done on a sample of PBMCs or T cells enriched from blood (not recorded which). These receptors all stem from a woman between 40 and 50 years old with acute COVID-19. CDR3s include the opening cysteine and the closing phenylalanine or tryptophan. A D gene is named only where the DNA matches it firmly. For some rows the clone size is stated as once, few or many, or as a class when expanded; others skip it.

abundance	v_gene	d_gene	j_gene	CDR3nt	CDR3aa
NA	TRBV6-5	NA	TRBJ1-1	TGTGCCAGCTTGTCGGGGAGGAACACTGAAGCTTTCTTT	CASLSGRNTEAFF
NA	TRBV15	TRBD2	TRBJ2-2	TGTGCCACCAGCAGAGATGGGGCTAGCGGTGACCGGGAGCTGTTTTTT	CATSRDGASGDRELFF
NA	TRBV28	TRBD1	TRBJ1-2	TGTGCCAGCAGTGGTGACAGGGCGGGTGGCTACACCTTC	CASSGDRAGGYTF
NA	TRBV2	NA	TRBJ2-6	TGTGCCAGCTCGGACAGCTCTGGGGCCAACGTCCTGACTTTC	CASSDSSGANVLTF
once	TRBV27	NA	TRBJ2-3	TGTGCCAGCAGCCCCGCGATAGCCGCAGATACGCAGTATTTT	CASSPAIAADTQYF
few	TRBV28	NA	TRBJ2-3	TGTGCCAGCAGTTTAGAAGGGGCGGTTCTTTCAGATACGCAGTATTTT	CASSLEGAVLSDTQYF
NA	TRBV3-1/TRBV3-2	TRBD2	TRBJ2-2	TGCGCCCGCAGCGCGGGGGGGGGCTGGATTAGCCGTGCGAACACCGGGGAGCTGTTTTTT	CARSAGGGWISRANTGELFF
once	TRBV6-5	NA	TRBJ1-5	TGTGCCAGCAGGCCTCGATTAGATAGCAATCAGCCCCAGCATTTT	CASRPRLDSNQPQHF
NA	TRBV5-1	TRBD1	TRBJ2-1	TGCGCCAGCAGCTTGGCCGGGACAGGGCTTGTCGATGAGCAGTTCTTC	CASSLAGTGLVDEQFF
NA	TRBV5-6	NA	TRBJ2-2	TGTGCCAGCAGGCCCGGGACAAACACCGGGGAGCTGTTTTTT	CASRPGTNTGELFF
few	TRBV5-4	NA	TRBJ1-2	TGTGCCAGCAGCCCCCTGGGGGGTCCATATGGCTACACCTTC	CASSPLGGPYGYTF
once	TRBV28	NA	TRBJ2-3	TGTGCCAGCACCCCATCTGGCTGGGCTTCTAGCACAGATACGCAGTATTTT	CASTPSGWASSTDTQYF
NA	TRBV3-1/TRBV3-2	NA	TRBJ2-5	TGTGCCAGCAGCCTAGCTAGCGTAGGAGAGACCCAGTACTTC	CASSLASVGETQYF
once	TRBV5-4	NA	TRBJ1-1	TGTGCCAGCAGCTACCGACGGGGCACTGAAGCTTTCTTT	CASSYRRGTEAFF
NA	TRBV18	NA	TRBJ1-1	TGTGCCAGCTCACCCTCCAAACTACGGGGTGACACTGAAGCTTTCTTT	CASSPSKLRGDTEAFF
few	TRBV5-8	NA	TRBJ1-2	TGTGCCAGCAGCTTGGGGAGGCAGCGTAACGGCTACACCTTC	CASSLGRQRNGYTF
NA	TRBV5-4	TRBD1	TRBJ2-5	TGTGCCAGCAACTTACAGGGGGCAGGGGAGACCCAGTACTTC	CASNLQGAGETQYF
once	TRBV7-6	NA	TRBJ2-1	TGTGCCAGCAGCTCGCTCCGCCCAGAGGGAGACTCCTACAATGAGCAGTTCTTC	CASSSLRPEGDSYNEQFF
NA	TRBV9	TRBD1	TRBJ2-2	TGTGCCAGCACCAAACCGGGGACAGCGAACACCGGGGAGCTGTTTTTT	CASTKPGTANTGELFF
NA	TRBV10-3	NA	TRBJ2-1	TGTGCCATCACCCCAGGAGGAGGACAGAGCTACAATGAGCAGTTCTTC	CAITPGGGQSYNEQFF
NA	TRBV7-2	NA	TRBJ2-2	TGTGCCAGCAGCTTCGCCAGCACCGGGGAGCTGTTTTTT	CASSFASTGELFF
NA	TRBV21-1	NA	TRBJ2-2	TGTGCCAGCAGCAAGAACTGGTGGAACACCGGGGAGCTGTTTTTT	CASSKNWWNTGELFF
few	TRBV2	TRBD1	TRBJ1-1	TGTGCCAGCAGTGAAAGGGCAGGGGGTAACACTGAAGCTTTCTTT	CASSERAGGNTEAFF
NA	TRBV9	NA	TRBJ2-2	TGTGCCAGCAGCGTAGCTGTCCCCACCGGGGAGCTGTTTTTT	CASSVAVPTGELFF
NA	TRBV5-4	TRBD1	TRBJ1-4	TGTGCCAGCAGCTTGGGAGGACAGGGGCGTGAAAAACTGTTTTTT	CASSLGGQGREKLFF
NA	TRBV5-1	TRBD1	TRBJ1-1	TGCGCCAGCAGCCTTCAACAGGGGGTCACTGAAGCTTTCTTT	CASSLQQGVTEAFF
NA	TRBV4-2	TRBD1	TRBJ1-2	TGTGCCAGCAGCCAAGATTGGACAGGGCAGAATGGCTACACCTTC	CASSQDWTGQNGYTF
NA	TRBV5-6	TRBD1	TRBJ2-5	TGTGCCAGCAGCTTGGGGACAGGGATCTTGTCAGAGACCCAGTACTTC	CASSLGTGILSETQYF
NA	TRBV28	TRBD1	TRBJ2-3	TGTGCCAGCAGTTTACCGGGACAGGGGACAGATACGCAGTATTTT	CASSLPGQGTDTQYF
NA	TRBV6-6	NA	TRBJ1-2	TGTGCCAGCAGTCATACCCTCTCTACAGGGTCACTCGATGGCTACACCTTC	CASSHTLSTGSLDGYTF
few	TRBV5-1	NA	TRBJ2-2	TGCGCCAGCAGCGCGCTTTACGGGACGAACACCGGGGAGCTGTTTTTT	CASSALYGTNTGELFF
NA	TRBV11-2	NA	TRBJ2-7	TGTGCCAGCAGCTTGCAGGGCTACGAGCAGTACTTC	CASSLQGYEQYF
NA	TRBV27	TRBD1	TRBJ2-7	TGTGCCAGCAGTTTGGGGACAGGGAAACACGAGCAGTACTTC	CASSLGTGKHEQYF
NA	TRBV28	NA	TRBJ2-5	TGTGCCAGCAGTTCTCAAGAGACCCAGTACTTC	CASSSQETQYF
NA	TRBV2	TRBD1	TRBJ1-5	TGTGCCAGCAGTGTTAGGACAGGGGCCGATCAGCCCCAGCATTTT	CASSVRTGADQPQHF
NA	TRBV6-6	NA	TRBJ1-1	TGTGCCAGCAGCCGCTCAGGGAACACTGAAGCTTTCTTT	CASSRSGNTEAFF